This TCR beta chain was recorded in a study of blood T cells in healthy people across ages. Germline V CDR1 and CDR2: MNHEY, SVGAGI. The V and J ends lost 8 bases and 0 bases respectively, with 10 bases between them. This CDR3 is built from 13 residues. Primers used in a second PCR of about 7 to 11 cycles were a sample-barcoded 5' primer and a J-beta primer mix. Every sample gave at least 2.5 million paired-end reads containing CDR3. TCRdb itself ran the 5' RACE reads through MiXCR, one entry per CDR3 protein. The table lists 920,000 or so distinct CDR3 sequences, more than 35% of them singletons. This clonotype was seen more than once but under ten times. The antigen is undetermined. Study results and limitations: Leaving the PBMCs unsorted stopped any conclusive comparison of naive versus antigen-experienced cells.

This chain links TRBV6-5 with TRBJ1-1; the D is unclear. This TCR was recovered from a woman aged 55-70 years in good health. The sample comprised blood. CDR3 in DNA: TGTGCCAGCTCAAAAGGACTGAACACTGAAGCTTTCTTT. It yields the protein CASSKGLNTEAFF.